This TCR beta chain was observed in a study of OX40 agonist ivuxolimab in advanced cancers. A word on this clone: Its antigen is unknown.

Sequencing used immunoSEQ multiplex PCR; TCRdb keeps in-frame clones, though not all of them. The sample includes tens of thousands of clones, roughly nine tenths of them seen just once. Study results and caveats: Specificity for antigen went undetermined in the expanded peripheral T cells.

Trimming cost V 5 bases and J 4 bases; bases outside gene matches: 10. The CDR3 has 15 amino acids. Germline CDR1 is SGHTA and CDR2 is FQGNSA. The chain couples TRBV7-2 to TRBJ1-2, with 7 nucleotides matching TRBD1. This TCR came from an adult with an advanced solid tumor such as melanoma, head and neck, liver or kidney cancer. The specimen was CD4+ or CD8+ T cells sorted from blood, collected in a trial of the OX40 agonist ivuxolimab. The CDR3 sequence is CASSPRDRNGYGYTF. The DNA for the CDR3 is TGTGCCAGCAGCCCCCGGGACAGAAATGGCTATGGCTACACCTTC.